This TCR beta chain originates from a study of T cell repertoires in cytomegalovirus infection. Study-level information: Recently described HLA-C-restricted plus well-studied HLA-B-restricted CMV epitopes were used. The public TCR beta signatures pointed to both CMV infection and matching HLA type. Study outcomes and limitations: Dominant in the ex vivo response were TCR beta clonotypes restricted by HLA-C and specific for CMV.

Regarding this clonotype: Its antigen remains unidentified.

TCRdb recomputed calls from the reads with MiXCR, one row per CDR3 protein. This sample has 700,000 to 950,000 distinct CDR3 sequences, with over 25% found just once. The junction had 8 bases not matched to a gene; V was cut back by 2 bases and J by 2 bases. Per the germline V gene, CDR1 is SGHVS and CDR2 is FNYEAQ. There are 17 residues in the CDR3. The sequence came from a human donor in good health (CMV status not recorded). Some clones in this sample may be carry-over from other donors' samples. The V and J genes are TRBV7-6 and TRBJ2-5; 10 positions match TRBD2. The source material was cultured CD8+ T cells from PBMCs, sampled from culture after CMV antigen stimulation. The CDR3, as DNA: TGTGCCAGCAGCTTACGGCCTAGCGGGGGTGTACAAGAGACCCAGTACTTC. As protein: CASSLRPSGGVQETQYF.